These 28 T cell receptor beta chains originate from one sample sequenced in a study of T cells in Graves' hyperthyroidism and ophthalmopathy. The source material, RNA transcripts, was used to amplify TCR beta CDR3 regions. First-round RT-PCR with HTBI primers amplified the TCR CDR3 region. Each CDR3 protein is one row after TCRdb ran MiXCR on the multiplex PCR reads. The top ten hold under 35% of the sample, which has 250,000 or so distinct CDR3 sequences, approximately 14% seen once. The source material was blood. All receptors derive from a woman aged 50 to 60 with Graves' hyperthyroidism that later progressed to Graves' ophthalmopathy.

This clonotype showed up many times. The chain has TRBV7-8 and TRBJ2-1; no clear D. Trimming pared 1 base from V and 5 bases from J, leaving 12 bases between. Germline CDR1 reads SGHVS; CDR2 reads FQNEAQ. The CDR3 spans 15 residues. CDR3 nucleotide sequence: TGTGCCAGCAGCTTAGACCGAAGAATGGACAATGAGCAGTTCTTC. It yields the protein CASSLDRRMDNEQFF.

The chain has TRBV19 and TRBJ1-6; TRBD1 matches at 7 bases. The CDR3 extends over 13 amino acids. Germline loops: CDR1 LNHDA, CDR2 SQIVND (reference sequence). The V segment lost 5 bases and the J segment 8 bases; nucleotides outside the gene matches: 3. The CDR3: CASSGDRDSPLHF. For the CDR3, the DNA is TGTGCCAGTAGTGGGGACAGAGATTCACCCCTCCACTTT. The complete variable domain, with remaining parts taken from reference TRBV19 and TRBJ1-6, reads DGGITQSPKYLFRKEGQNVTLSCEQNLNHDAMYWYRQDPGQGLRLIYYSQIVNDFQKGDIAEGYSVSREKKESFPLTVTSAQKNPTAFYLCASSGDRDSPLHFGNGTRLTVT.

The V gene is TRBV14, the J gene TRBJ2-5; D is perhaps TRBD1 (7 bases). The CDR3 is 14 residues long. V lost 4 bases to trimming and J lost 7 bases, with 16 bases between them. The germline V gene encodes CDR1 SGHDN and CDR2 FVKESK. CDR3 sequence: CASSLRRDSRTQYF. The CDR3 nucleotides are TGTGCCAGCAGCCTCCGGCGGGACAGCCGGACCCAGTACTTC.

The gene calls are TRBV10-3 and TRBJ1-1; D not resolved. Per the germline V gene, CDR1 is ENHRY and CDR2 is SYGVKD. Trimming cost V 0 bases and J 7 bases, with 6 bases left between them. This CDR3 has 12 residues. CDR3 coding DNA: TGTGCCATCAGTGAGTCCGACCGTGAAGCTTTCTTT. Protein sequence: CAISESDREAFF.

This clonotype was picked up many times. This sequence joins TRBV3-1 and TRBJ2-6; TRBD1 or TRBD2 may be the D gene (5 bases each). CDR1 is LGHDT, CDR2 YNNKEL, per germline (reference sequence). The CDR3 consists of 16 residues. Trimming cost V 2 bases and J 3 bases, with 11 bases left between them. The CDR3 here is CASSQRGPGGANVLTF. The CDR3 coding sequence is TGTGCCAGCAGCCAAAGGGGACCAGGTGGGGCCAACGTCCTGACTTTC. Based on the CDR3 plus reference TRBV3-1 and TRBJ2-6, the full variable domain is DTAVSQTPKYLVTQMGNDKSIKCEQNLGHDTMYWYKQDSKKFLKIMFSYNNKELIINETVPNRFSPKSPDKAHLNLHINSLELGDSAVYFCASSQRGPGGANVLTFGAGSRLTVL.

V gene TRBV6-1 combines with J gene TRBJ1-5; 9 bases are a match to TRBD1. Germline values: CDR1 MNHNS, CDR2 SASEGT. CDR3 length: 17 residues. The J segment lost 0 bases and the V segment lost 5 bases, leaving 8 bases of the junction unmatched. Here the CDR3 DNA reads TGTGCCAGCAGTCGATCCGGGACAGGGCATAGCAATCAGCCCCAGCATTTT. This sequence encodes CASSRSGTGHSNQPQHF.

This clonotype was recorded many times. V usage is TRBV7-3 and J usage is TRBJ2-2, with D possibly matching TRBD1 (5 bases). Per germline, CDR1 SGHTA and CDR2 FQGTGA. Between the trimmed V and J ends, which lost 6 bases and 8 bases, there was a span of 10 bases. CDR3 length: 12 amino acids. The CDR3 here is CASSWGEGELFF. The CDR3 DNA reads TGTGCCAGCAGTTGGGGCGAGGGGGAGCTGTTTTTT.

This clonotype has ten or more counts. The chain employs TRBV7-2 and TRBJ2-6; D unresolved. The germline V gene has CDR1 SGHTA and CDR2 FQGNSA. V lost 4 bases, J lost 0 bases, and 7 bases lay in between. This CDR3 has 15 residues. CDR3 in DNA: TGTGCCAGCAGCTCGTGGGACTCTGGGGCCAACGTCCTGACTTTC. It codes for CASSSWDSGANVLTF.

The chain employs TRBV5-1 and TRBJ2-1, with TRBD2 matching over 12 bases. CDR3 length: 15 amino acids. V lost 5 bases and J lost 4; bases outside the gene matches: 4. Germline lookup yields CDR1 SGHRS and CDR2 YFSETQ. DNA for the CDR3: TGCGCCAGCAGATCCACTAGCGGGAGGTACAATGAGCAGTTCTTC. Translated, it gives CASRSTSGRYNEQFF.

In its sample, this clonotype was seen many times. The chain employs TRBV2 and TRBJ1-2, with TRBD1 matching over 8 bases. CDR1 and CDR2 from the germline V gene are SNHLY and FYNNEI. The CDR3 contains 13 residues. V trimming: 8 bases; J trimming: 2 bases; junction bases outside the gene matches: 4. CDR3 in amino acids: CASPGQDNYGYTF. Here the CDR3 DNA reads TGTGCCAGCCCGGGACAGGACAACTATGGCTACACCTTC.

This clonotype has a count of ten or more. This chain's CDR3 is CASSDLYGYTF. CDR3 coding DNA: TGTGCCAGCAGTGACCTCTATGGCTACACCTTC. The V gene is TRBV12-3 or TRBV12-4, the J gene TRBJ1-2; D uncertain. V lost 5 bases and J 4 bases, leaving 5 bases between the germline ends. The CDR3 sequence is 11 residues long.

The table lists this clonotype with many counts. The chain carries TRBV3-1 and TRBJ2-2, with 9 positions matching TRBD1. CDR1 is LGHDT, CDR2 YNNKEL, per germline (reference sequence). J was trimmed by 5 bases and V by 6 bases; bases with no gene match: 13. CDR3 length equals 17 residues. This CDR3 reads CASRKYGTGKGTGELFF. The CDR3 coding sequence is TGTGCCAGCAGGAAATACGGGACAGGGAAGGGGACCGGGGAGCTGTTTTTT.

This clonotype was observed a handful of times. In DNA form, the CDR3 reads TGCAGCGTTGAAATCCCGAGCACAGATACGCAGTATTTT. Residues: CSVEIPSTDTQYF. The chain couples TRBV29-1 to TRBJ2-3; D not certain. The CDR3 consists of 13 residues. V was pared by 2 bases and J by 0 bases, with 6 bases between. CDR1 and CDR2 from the germline V gene are SQVTM and ANQGSEA.

This clonotype has a count of ten or more. V and J are TRBV6-2 or TRBV6-3 and TRBJ2-2, with TRBD1 identical over 9 bases. Per the germline V gene, CDR1 is MNHEY and CDR2 is SVGEGT. This CDR3 comprises 16 residues. V trimming: 4 bases; J trimming: 6 bases; junction bases outside the gene matches: 9. The CDR3 nucleotides read TGTGCCAGCAGTTCGCCCGGGACAGGGAGTGCCGGGGAGCTGTTTTTT. Its protein product is CASSSPGTGSAGELFF.

The chain couples TRBV2 to TRBJ2-7; D is unclear. Germline V gene lookup returns CDR1 SNHLY and CDR2 FYNNEI. The CDR3 length is 14 residues. The V end was cut by 3 bases, the J end by 2 bases, with 11 bases between. CDR3 in DNA: TGTGCCAGCAGTGATGCCCAGGTTGCCTACGAGCAGTACTTC. This translates into CASSDAQVAYEQYF.

The chain has TRBV2 and TRBJ1-1, with D possibly matching TRBD1 (5 bases). Trimming cost V 9 bases and J 12 bases, with 29 bases left between them. The length of the CDR3 is 15 residues. Germline V gene data show CDR1 as SNHLY and CDR2 as FYNNEI. DNA for the CDR3: TGTGCCAGGGCTAGGCCCCCCGGAGATGAGGGGTGTTCTTTCTTT. Its translation is CARARPPGDEGCSFF.

This clonotype came up a few times. The chain carries TRBV7-3 and TRBJ2-4; 8 nucleotides agree with TRBD2. The germline CDR1 and CDR2 sequences are SGHTA and FQGTGA. The CDR3 has 16 residues. Trimming removed 1 base from V and 6 bases from J; junction bases left unmatched: 8. The CDR3 sequence is CASSLMAGGPPNIQYF. For the CDR3, the DNA is TGTGCCAGCAGCTTAATGGCGGGAGGCCCTCCAAACATTCAGTACTTC.

In its sample, this clonotype was seen a few times. The chain recombines TRBV3-1 with TRBJ2-2, with D tentatively TRBD2 (6 bases). Trimming took 4 bases from V and 4 from J, leaving 16 bases between them. Germline V gene data show CDR1 as LGHDT and CDR2 as YNNKEL (reference sequence). This CDR3 has 16 amino acids. As DNA, the CDR3 is TGTGCCAGCAGCCCGATCGCCTGGCGGGGCACCGGGGAGCTGTTTTTT. It translates to CASSPIAWRGTGELFF.

This clonotype was detected many times. V gene TRBV11-3 combines with J gene TRBJ2-3; D gene uncertain. Germline lookup yields CDR1 SGHNT and CDR2 YENEEA. CDR3 length equals 15 residues. V dropped 4 bases and J dropped 4 bases, with 15 bases sitting between them. As DNA, the CDR3 is TGTGCCAGCAGCTCATACACGGAAGGTGCAGATACGCAGTATTTT. Translation: CASSSYTEGADTQYF.

The V and J genes are TRBV5-6 and TRBJ1-2; TRBD1 aligns across 7 bases. The germline V gene encodes CDR1 SGHDT and CDR2 YYEEEE. Losses at the gene ends were 3 bases for V and 4 bases for J; bases not matched to a gene: 6. This CDR3 region has 14 residues. CDR3 residues: CASSSKTGSYGYTF. The CDR3 DNA reads TGTGCCAGCAGCTCGAAGACAGGGAGCTATGGCTACACCTTC.

This clonotype was detected ten times or more. The rearrangement joins TRBV5-1 to TRBJ2-1; TRBD2 matches at 9 bases. The ends lost 4 bases at V and 4 bases at J; junction bases unmatched: 9. The V gene's germline CDR1 is SGHRS and CDR2 YFSETQ. CDR3 size: 16 residues. CDR3 residues: CASSRSSGDPYNEQFF. Written as DNA, the CDR3 is TGCGCCAGCAGCCGATCTAGCGGGGACCCGTACAATGAGCAGTTCTTC. Full variable domain (rest looked up from reference TRBV5-1 and TRBJ2-1): KAGVTQTPRYLIKTRGQQVTLSCSPISGHRSVSWYQQTPGQGLQFLFEYFSETQRNKGNFPGRFSGRQFSNSRSEMNVSTLELGDSALYLCASSRSSGDPYNEQFFGPGTRLTVL.

This clonotype has a count of ten or more. The J gene is TRBJ1-6, the V gene TRBV2, with 9 bases aligning to TRBD1. The CDR3 runs to 18 residues. CDR1 SNHLY and CDR2 FYNNEI come from the germline V gene. With 4 bases clipped from V and 0 bases from J, the junction kept 7 bases outside the gene matches. In nucleotides, the CDR3 is TGTGCCAGCAGTGGGATAGGACAGGGGAGCTCCTATAATTCACCCCTCCACTTT. Protein product: CASSGIGQGSSYNSPLHF. The full variable domain, in which reference TRBV2 and TRBJ1-6 provide the parts outside the CDR3, is EPEVTQTPSHQVTQMGQEVILRCVPISNHLYFYWYRQILGQKVEFLVSFYNNEISEKSEIFDDQFSVERPDGSNFTLKIRSTKLEDSAMYFCASSGIGQGSSYNSPLHFGNGTRLTVT.

This clonotype was recorded a few times. This chain connects TRBV4-2 to TRBJ2-1; 8 bases line up with TRBD2. The V gene end was trimmed by 1 base and the J gene end by 7 bases; junction bases not matched to a gene: 12. Germline CDR1 reads LGHNA; CDR2 reads YNFKEQ. The CDR3 extends over 17 amino acids. This CDR3 is CASSQVSKRESGNEQFF. In DNA, the CDR3 is TGTGCCAGCAGCCAAGTTTCAAAGCGGGAGAGCGGGAATGAGCAGTTCTTC.

This clonotype has a handful of counts. The chain carries TRBV5-1 and TRBJ2-6; D gene uncertain. The germline CDR1 and CDR2 sequences are SGHRS and YFSETQ. With 3 bases removed from V and 0 bases from J, the gap between germline ends came to 13 bases. CDR3 length: 17 amino acids. The chain's CDR3 is CASSSRAASSGANVLTF. The CDR3 nucleotides are TGCGCCAGCAGCTCCCGGGCAGCCTCCTCTGGGGCCAACGTCCTGACTTTC.

This clonotype showed up many times. The chain joins TRBV13 to TRBJ2-5, with D perhaps matching TRBD1 (6 bases). Trimming removed 4 bases from V and 5 bases from J, with 14 bases in between. This CDR3 is built from 14 residues. Germline V gene lookup returns CDR1 PRHDT and CDR2 FYEKMQ (reference sequence). DNA for the CDR3: TGTGCCAGCAGCTCCAGGGGAGAGATGGAGACCCAGTACTTC. It encodes CASSSRGEMETQYF.

This clonotype was detected ten times or more. V usage is TRBV6-1 and J usage is TRBJ1-1; 7 bases map to TRBD1. With V trimmed by 5 bases and J by 6 bases, 9 bases remained unmatched. The germline CDR1 and CDR2 sequences are MNHNS and SASEGT. This CDR3 comprises 14 residues. As DNA, the CDR3 is TGTGCCAGCAGTCTCTCAGGGGGTTGGCCTGAAGCTTTCTTT. Its translation: CASSLSGGWPEAFF.

This clonotype has at least ten counts. This rearrangement joins TRBV30 to TRBJ1-6, with unresolved D. The CDR3 length is 15 residues. Germline V gives CDR1 GTSNPN, CDR2 SVGIG (reference sequence). V was clipped by 2 bases and J by 0 bases, with 8 bases between them. DNA of the CDR3: TGTGCCTGGAGTCGACTCAACTCCTATAATTCACCCCTCCACTTT. Protein: CAWSRLNSYNSPLHF.

This clonotype was counted ten times or more. J is TRBJ1-1 and V is TRBV28; maybe TRBD1 (6 bases). Germline lookup yields CDR1 MDHEN and CDR2 SYDVKM. Trimming shortened V by 5 bases and J by 12 bases, and 22 bases separated the two germline ends. CDR3 size: 14 residues. The CDR3 coding sequence is TGTGCCAGCAGTACTAGGGGGAGATGGGAAGGGACTTTCTTT. This codes for CASSTRGRWEGTFF.